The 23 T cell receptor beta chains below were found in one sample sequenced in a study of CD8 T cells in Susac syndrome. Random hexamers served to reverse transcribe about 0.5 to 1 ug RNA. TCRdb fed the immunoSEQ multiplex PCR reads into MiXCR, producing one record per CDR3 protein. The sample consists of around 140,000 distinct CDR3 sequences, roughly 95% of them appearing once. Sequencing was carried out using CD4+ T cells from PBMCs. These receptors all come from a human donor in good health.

The CDR3 DNA is TGTGCCAGTAGTATTCCGGGACTGGCCAAAAACATTCAGTACTTC. Translating gives CASSIPGLAKNIQYF. The rearrangement uses TRBV19 and TRBJ2-4; tentatively, D is TRBD2 (6 bases). Trimming cost V 3 bases and J 1 base, with 10 bases left between them. From germline, CDR1 is LNHDA and CDR2 SQIVND (reference sequence). The CDR3 length is 15 residues. Full variable domain (remainder filled in from reference TRBV19 and TRBJ2-4): DGGITQSPKYLFRKEGQNVTLSCEQNLNHDAMYWYRQDPGQGLRLIYYSQIVNDFQKGDIAEGYSVSREKKESFPLTVTSAQKNPTAFYLCASSIPGLAKNIQYFGAGTRLSVL.

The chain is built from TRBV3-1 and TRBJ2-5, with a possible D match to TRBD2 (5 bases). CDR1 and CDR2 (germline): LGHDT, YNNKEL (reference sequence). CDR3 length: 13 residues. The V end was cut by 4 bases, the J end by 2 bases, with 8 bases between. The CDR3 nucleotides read TGTGCCAGCAGCCGAGGGAGACAAGAGACCCAGTACTTC. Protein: CASSRGRQETQYF.

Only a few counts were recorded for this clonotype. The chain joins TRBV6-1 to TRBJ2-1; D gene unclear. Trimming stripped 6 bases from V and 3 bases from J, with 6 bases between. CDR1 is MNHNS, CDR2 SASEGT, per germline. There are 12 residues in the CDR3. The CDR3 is CASSTVYNEQFF. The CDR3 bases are TGTGCCAGCAGCACCGTCTACAATGAGCAGTTCTTC.

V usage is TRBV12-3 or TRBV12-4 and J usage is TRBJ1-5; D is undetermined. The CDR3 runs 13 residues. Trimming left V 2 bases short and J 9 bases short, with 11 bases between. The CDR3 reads CASSLYRSRPQHF. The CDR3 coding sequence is TGTGCCAGCAGTTTATACCGGTCTAGGCCCCAGCATTTT.

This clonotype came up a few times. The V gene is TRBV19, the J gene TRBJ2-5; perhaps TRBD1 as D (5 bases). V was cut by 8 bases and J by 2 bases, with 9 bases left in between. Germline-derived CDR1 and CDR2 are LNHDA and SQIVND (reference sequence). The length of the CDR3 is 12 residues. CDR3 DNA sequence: TGTGCCAGTGGGCAGGGTCAAGAGACCCAGTACTTC. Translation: CASGQGQETQYF.

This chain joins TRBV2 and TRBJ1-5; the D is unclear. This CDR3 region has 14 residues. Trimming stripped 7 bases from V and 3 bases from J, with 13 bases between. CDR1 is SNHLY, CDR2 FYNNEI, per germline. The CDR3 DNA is TGTGCCAGCAACGAAGACGGGGACAATCAGCCCCAGCATTTT. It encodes CASNEDGDNQPQHF.

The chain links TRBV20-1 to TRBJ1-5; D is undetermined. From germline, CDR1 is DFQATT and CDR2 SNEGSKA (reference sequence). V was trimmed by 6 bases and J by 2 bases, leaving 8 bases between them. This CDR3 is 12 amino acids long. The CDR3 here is CSAVRRNQPQHF. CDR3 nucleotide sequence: TGCAGTGCCGTACGGCGCAATCAGCCCCAGCATTTT.

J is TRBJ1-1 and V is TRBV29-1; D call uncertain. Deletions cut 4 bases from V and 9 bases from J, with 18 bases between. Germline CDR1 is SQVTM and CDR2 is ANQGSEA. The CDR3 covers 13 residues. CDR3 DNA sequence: TGCAGCGTTGTCCGTCAGTCGGAAAATCAAGCTTTCTTT. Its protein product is CSVVRQSENQAFF.

As DNA, the CDR3 is TGCAGTGCTAGGGGGACAGGGTCTAACTATGGCTACACCTTC. It translates to CSARGTGSNYGYTF. The chain couples TRBV20-1 to TRBJ1-2, with 9 bases fitting TRBD1. The germline CDR1 and CDR2 sequences are DFQATT and SNEGSKA (reference sequence). The CDR3 is made up of 14 amino acids. Trimming at V came to 3 bases and at J to 0 bases, leaving 2 bases not matched to a gene.

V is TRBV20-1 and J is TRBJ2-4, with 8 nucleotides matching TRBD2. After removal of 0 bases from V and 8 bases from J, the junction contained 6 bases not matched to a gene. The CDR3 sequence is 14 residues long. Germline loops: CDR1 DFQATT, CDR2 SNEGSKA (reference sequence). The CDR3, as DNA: TGCAGTGCTAGAGAAGGAACGGGAGGGGACATTCAGTACTTC. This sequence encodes CSAREGTGGDIQYF.

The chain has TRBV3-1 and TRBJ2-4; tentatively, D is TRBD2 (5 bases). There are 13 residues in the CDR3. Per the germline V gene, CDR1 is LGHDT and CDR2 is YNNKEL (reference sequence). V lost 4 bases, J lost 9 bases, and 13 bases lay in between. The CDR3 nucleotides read TGTGCCAGCAGCCCTGAGGAGGCTGGCATTCAGTACTTC. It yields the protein CASSPEEAGIQYF.

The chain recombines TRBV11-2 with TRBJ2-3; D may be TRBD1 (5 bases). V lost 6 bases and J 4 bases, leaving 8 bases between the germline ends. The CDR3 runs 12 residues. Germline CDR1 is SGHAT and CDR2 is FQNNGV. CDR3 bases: TGTGCCAGCAGAGACAGATCAGATACGCAGTATTTT. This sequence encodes CASRDRSDTQYF.

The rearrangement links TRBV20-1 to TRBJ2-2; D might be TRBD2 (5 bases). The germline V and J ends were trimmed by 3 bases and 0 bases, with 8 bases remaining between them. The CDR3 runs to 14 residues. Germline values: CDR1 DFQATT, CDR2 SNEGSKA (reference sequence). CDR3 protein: CSARQTTNTGELFF. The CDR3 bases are TGCAGTGCTAGGCAGACTACGAACACCGGGGAGCTGTTTTTT.

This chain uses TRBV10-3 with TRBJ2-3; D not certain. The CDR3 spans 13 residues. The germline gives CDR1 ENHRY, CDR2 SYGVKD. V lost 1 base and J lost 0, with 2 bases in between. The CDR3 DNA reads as TGTGCCATCAGTGAGTTTAGCACAGATACGCAGTATTTT. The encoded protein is CAISEFSTDTQYF.

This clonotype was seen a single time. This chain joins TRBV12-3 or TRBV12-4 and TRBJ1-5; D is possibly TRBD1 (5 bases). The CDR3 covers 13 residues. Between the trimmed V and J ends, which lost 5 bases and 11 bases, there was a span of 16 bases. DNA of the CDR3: TGTGCCAGCAGTGCAACCAGGGTCACGGCCCAGCATTTT. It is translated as CASSATRVTAQHF.

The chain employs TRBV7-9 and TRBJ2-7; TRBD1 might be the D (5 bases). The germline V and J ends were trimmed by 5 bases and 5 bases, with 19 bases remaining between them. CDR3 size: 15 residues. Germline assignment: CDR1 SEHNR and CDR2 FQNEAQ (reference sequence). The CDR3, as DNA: TGTGCCAGCAGCACAGACGTCAGCAGGGCCCACGAGCAGTACTTC. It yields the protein CASSTDVSRAHEQYF.

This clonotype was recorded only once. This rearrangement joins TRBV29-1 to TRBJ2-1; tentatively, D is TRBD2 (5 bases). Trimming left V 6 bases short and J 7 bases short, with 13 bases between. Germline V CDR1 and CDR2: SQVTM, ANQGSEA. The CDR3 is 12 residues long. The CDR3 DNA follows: TGCAGCGTCAAAACGTCGGGGAATGAGCAGTTCTTC. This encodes CSVKTSGNEQFF.

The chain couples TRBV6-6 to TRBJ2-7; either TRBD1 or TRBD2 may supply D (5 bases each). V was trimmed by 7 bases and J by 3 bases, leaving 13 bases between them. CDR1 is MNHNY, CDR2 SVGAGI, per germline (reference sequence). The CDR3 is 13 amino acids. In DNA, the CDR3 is TGTGCCAGCAAAAGCCGGGACCTCTACGAGCAGTACTTC. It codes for CASKSRDLYEQYF.

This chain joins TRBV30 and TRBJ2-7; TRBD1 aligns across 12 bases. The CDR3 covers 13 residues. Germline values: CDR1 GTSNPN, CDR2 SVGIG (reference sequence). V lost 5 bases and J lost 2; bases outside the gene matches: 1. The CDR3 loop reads CAWGTGGAYEQYF. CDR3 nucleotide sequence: TGTGCCTGGGGGACAGGGGGCGCCTACGAGCAGTACTTC.

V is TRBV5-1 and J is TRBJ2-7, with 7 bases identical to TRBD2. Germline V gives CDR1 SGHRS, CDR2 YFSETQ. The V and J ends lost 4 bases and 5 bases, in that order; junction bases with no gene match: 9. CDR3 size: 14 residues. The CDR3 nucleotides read TGCGCCAGCAGCCCCGGGGAGGGTTCGGACGAGCAGTACTTC. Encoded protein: CASSPGEGSDEQYF.

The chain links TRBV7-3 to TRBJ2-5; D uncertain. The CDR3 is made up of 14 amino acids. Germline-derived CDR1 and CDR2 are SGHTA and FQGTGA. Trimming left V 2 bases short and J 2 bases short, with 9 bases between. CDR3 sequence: CASSLGPSQETQYF. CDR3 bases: TGTGCCAGCAGCTTAGGACCGTCACAAGAGACCCAGTACTTC.

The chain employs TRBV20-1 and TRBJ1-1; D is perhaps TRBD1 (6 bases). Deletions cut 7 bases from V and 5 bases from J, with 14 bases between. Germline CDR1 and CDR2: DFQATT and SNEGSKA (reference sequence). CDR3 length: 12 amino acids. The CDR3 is CSVWGRLTEAFF. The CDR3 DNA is TGCAGTGTATGGGGGCGCCTGACTGAAGCTTTCTTT.

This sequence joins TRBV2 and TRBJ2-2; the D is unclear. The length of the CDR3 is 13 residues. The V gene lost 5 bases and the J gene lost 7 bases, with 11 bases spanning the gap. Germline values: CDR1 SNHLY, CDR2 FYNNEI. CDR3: CASSLLKHGELFF. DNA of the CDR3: TGTGCCAGCAGTCTTCTAAAGCACGGGGAGCTGTTTTTT. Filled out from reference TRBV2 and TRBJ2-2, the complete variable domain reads EPEVTQTPSHQVTQMGQEVILRCVPISNHLYFYWYRQILGQKVEFLVSFYNNEISEKSEIFDDQFSVERPDGSNFTLKIRSTKLEDSAMYFCASSLLKHGELFFGEGSRLTVL.